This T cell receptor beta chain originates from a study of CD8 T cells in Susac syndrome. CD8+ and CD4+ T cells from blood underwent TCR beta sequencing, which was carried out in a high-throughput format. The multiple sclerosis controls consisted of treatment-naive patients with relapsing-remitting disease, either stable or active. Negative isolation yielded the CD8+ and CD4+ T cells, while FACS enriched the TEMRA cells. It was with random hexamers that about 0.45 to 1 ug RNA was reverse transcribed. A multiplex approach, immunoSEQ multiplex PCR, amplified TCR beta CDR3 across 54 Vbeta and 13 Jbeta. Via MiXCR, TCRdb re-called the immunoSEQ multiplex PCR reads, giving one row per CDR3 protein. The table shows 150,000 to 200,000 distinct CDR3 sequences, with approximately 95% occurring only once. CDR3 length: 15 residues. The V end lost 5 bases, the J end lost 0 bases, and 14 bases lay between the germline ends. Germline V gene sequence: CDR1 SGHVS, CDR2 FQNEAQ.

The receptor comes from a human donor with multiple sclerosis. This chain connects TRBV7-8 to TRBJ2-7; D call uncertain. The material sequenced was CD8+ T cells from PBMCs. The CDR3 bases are TGTGCCAGCAGCGTTACAGACAAAAACTCCTACGAGCAGTACTTC. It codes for CASSVTDKNSYEQYF. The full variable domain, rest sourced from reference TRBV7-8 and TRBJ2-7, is GAGVSQSPRYKVAKRGQDVALRCDPISGHVSLFWYQQALGQGPEFLTYFQNEAQLDKSGLPSDRFFAERPEGSVSTLKIQRTQQEDSAVYLCASSVTDKNSYEQYFGPGTRLTVT.